This TCR beta chain was captured by sequencing in a study of shared clonotypes between healthy human individuals. Study-wide background: CD4 naive and CD4 memory each took three plates per donor, while CD8 naive took two and CD8 memory one.

Some clones are missing from TCRdb's copy, which holds only in-frame ones; the method was immunoSEQ multiplex PCR. Counted here are hundreds of thousands of clones, 85% to 95% occurring once; the ten biggest clones make up approximately 0.11%. Only CD45RO-negative cells positively selected for CCR7 counted as naive CD8 cells, so terminally differentiated effector memory CD45RA+ cells were excluded. Only Caucasian adults living in Nashville, Tennessee made up the donor group. V was clipped by 3 bases and J by 3 bases; unmatched bases: 6. The CDR3 is made up of 15 amino acids. Germline CDR1 MNHEY, CDR2 SMNVEV (reference sequence).

The J gene is TRBJ2-7, the V gene TRBV27; TRBD2 matches 9 bases. The receptor's source is a woman aged 30 to 39 in good health. The sequencing input was naive CD8+ T cells sorted from blood. The CDR3 region is CASSLAAGGNYEQYF. In DNA, the CDR3 is TGTGCCAGCAGTTTGGCAGCGGGAGGTAACTACGAGCAGTACTTC.